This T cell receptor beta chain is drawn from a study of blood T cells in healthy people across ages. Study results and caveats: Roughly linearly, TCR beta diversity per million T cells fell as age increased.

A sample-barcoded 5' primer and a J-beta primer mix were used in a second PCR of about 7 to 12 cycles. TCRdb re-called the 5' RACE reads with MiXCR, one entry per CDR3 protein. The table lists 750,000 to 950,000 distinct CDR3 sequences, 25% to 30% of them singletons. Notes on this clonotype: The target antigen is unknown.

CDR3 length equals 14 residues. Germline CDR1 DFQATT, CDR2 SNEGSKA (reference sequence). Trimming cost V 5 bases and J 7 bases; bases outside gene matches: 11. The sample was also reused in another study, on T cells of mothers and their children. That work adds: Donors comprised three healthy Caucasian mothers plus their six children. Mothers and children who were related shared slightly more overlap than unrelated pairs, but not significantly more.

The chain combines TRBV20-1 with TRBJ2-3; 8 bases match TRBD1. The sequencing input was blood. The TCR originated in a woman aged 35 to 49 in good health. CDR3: CSALAGTGVNTQYF. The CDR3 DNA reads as TGCAGTGCTCTTGCCGGGACAGGAGTTAATACGCAGTATTTT.